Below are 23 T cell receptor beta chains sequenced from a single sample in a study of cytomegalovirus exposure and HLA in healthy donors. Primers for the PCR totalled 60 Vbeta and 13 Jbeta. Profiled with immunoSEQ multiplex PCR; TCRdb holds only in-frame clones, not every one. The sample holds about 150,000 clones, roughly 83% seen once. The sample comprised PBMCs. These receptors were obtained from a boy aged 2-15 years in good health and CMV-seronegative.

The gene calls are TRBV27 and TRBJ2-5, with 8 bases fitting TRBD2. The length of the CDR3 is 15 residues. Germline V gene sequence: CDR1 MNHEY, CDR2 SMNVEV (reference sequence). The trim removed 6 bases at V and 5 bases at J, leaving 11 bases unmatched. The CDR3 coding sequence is TGTGCCAGCAGCAAAACTAGCGGAGTAAGGGAGACCCAGTACTTC. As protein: CASSKTSGVRETQYF.

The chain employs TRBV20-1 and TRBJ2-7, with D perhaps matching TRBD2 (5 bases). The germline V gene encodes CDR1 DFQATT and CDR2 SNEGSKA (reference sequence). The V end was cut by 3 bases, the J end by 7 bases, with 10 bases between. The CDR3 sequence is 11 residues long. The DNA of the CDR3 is TGCAGTGCTAGTGAGCCGGGGGAGCAGTACTTC. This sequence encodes CSASEPGEQYF.

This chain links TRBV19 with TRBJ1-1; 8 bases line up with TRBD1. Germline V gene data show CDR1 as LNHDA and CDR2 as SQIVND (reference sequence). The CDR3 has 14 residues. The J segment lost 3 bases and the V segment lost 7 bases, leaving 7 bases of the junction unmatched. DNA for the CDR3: TGTGCCAGTAAAACACAACAGGGGGACACTGAAGCTTTCTTT. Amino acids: CASKTQQGDTEAFF.

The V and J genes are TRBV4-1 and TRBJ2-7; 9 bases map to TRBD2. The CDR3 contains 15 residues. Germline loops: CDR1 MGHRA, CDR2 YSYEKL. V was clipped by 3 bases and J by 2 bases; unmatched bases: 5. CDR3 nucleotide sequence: TGCGCCAGCAGCCAGGGGGCTAGCGGGACCTACGAGCAGTACTTC. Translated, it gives CASSQGASGTYEQYF.

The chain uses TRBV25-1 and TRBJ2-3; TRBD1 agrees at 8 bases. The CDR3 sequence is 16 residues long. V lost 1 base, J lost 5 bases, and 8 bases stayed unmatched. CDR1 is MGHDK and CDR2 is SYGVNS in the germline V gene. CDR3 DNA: TGTGCCAGCAGTGAATGGAACAGGGGGTTCGGAGATACGCAGTATTTT. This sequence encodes CASSEWNRGFGDTQYF.

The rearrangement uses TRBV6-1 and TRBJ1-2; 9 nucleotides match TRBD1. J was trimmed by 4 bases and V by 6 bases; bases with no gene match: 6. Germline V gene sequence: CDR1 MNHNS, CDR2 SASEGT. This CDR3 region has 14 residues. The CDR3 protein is CASRRDRVVYGYTF. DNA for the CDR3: TGTGCCAGCAGGAGGGACAGGGTAGTCTATGGCTACACCTTC.

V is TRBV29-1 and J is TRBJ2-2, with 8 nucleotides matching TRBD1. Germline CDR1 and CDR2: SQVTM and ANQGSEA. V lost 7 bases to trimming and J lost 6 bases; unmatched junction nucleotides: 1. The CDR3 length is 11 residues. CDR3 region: CSADRAGELFF. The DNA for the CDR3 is TGCAGCGCGGACAGGGCCGGGGAGCTGTTTTTT.

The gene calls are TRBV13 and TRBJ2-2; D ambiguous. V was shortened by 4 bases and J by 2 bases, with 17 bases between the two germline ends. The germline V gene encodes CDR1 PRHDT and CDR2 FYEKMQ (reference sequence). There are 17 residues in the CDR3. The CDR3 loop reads CASSSYSDPVNTGELFF. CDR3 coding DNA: TGTGCCAGCAGCTCCTATTCCGATCCTGTTAACACCGGGGAGCTGTTTTTT.

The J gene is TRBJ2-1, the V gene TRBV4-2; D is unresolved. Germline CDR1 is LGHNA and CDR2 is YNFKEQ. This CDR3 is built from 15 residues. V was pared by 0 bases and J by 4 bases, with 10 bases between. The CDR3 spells CASSQEGSSYNEQFF. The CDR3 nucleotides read TGTGCCAGCAGCCAAGAGGGCTCCTCTTACAATGAGCAGTTCTTC.

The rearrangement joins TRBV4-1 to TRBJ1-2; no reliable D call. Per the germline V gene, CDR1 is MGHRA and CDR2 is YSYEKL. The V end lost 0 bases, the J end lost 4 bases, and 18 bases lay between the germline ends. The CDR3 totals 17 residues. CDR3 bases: TGCGCCAGCAGCCAAGATCAACTGCGTAGCAGAACCTATGGCTACACCTTC. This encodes CASSQDQLRSRTYGYTF.

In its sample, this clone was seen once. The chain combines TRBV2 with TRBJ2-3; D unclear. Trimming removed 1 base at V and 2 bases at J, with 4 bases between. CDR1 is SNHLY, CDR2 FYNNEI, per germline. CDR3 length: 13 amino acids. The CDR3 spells CASSEVSTDTQYF. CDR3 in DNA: TGTGCCAGCAGTGAAGTCTCCACAGATACGCAGTATTTT.

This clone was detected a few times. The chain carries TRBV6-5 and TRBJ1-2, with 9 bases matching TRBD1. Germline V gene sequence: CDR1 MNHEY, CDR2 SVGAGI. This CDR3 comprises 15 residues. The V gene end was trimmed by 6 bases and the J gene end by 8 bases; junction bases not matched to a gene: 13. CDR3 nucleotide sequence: TGTGCCAGCAGACCGCTCCGGGACAGGGAAGGGGGCTACACCTTC. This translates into CASRPLRDREGGYTF.

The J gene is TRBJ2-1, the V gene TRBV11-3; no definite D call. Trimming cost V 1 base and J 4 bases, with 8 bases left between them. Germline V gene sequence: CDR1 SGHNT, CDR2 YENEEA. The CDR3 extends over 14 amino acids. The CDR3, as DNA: TGTGCCAGCAGCTTAGGGGCCAGATACAATGAGCAGTTCTTC. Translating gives CASSLGARYNEQFF.

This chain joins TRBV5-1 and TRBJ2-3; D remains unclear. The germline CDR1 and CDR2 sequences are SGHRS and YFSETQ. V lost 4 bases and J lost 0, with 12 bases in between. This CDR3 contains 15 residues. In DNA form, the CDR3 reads TGCGCCAGCAGCCGCCACAGAGCCAGCACAGATACGCAGTATTTT. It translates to CASSRHRASTDTQYF.

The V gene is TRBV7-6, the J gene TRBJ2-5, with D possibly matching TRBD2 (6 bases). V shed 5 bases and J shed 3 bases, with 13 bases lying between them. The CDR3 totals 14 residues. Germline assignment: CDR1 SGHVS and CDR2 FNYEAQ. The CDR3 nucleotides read TGTGCCAGCAGCATGGGATGGAGGGAAGAGACCCAGTACTTC. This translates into CASSMGWREETQYF.

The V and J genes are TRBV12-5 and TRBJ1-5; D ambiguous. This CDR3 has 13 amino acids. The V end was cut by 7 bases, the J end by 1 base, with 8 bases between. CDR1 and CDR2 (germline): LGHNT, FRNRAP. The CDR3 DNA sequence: TGTGCTAGTGTTAGTGAGAGCAATCAGCCCCAGCATTTT. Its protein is CASVSESNQPQHF.

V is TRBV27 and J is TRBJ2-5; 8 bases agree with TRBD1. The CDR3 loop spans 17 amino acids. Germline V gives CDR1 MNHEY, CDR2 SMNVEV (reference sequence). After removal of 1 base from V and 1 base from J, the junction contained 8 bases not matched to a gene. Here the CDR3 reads CASSLFGSQGVQETQYF. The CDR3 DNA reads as TGTGCCAGCAGTTTATTCGGATCACAGGGGGTCCAAGAGACCCAGTACTTC.

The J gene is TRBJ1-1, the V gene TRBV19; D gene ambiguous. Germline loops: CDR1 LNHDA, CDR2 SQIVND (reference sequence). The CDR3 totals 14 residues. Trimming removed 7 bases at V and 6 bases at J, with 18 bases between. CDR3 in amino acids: CASTIDYAGPEAFF. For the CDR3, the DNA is TGTGCCAGTACCATTGACTACGCGGGTCCTGAAGCTTTCTTT.

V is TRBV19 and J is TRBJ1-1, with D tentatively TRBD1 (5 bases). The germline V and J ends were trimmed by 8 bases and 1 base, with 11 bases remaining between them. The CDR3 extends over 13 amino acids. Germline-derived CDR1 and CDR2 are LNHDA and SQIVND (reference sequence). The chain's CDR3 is CASGGSRNTEAFF. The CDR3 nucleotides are TGTGCCAGTGGGGGGAGTCGGAACACTGAAGCTTTCTTT.

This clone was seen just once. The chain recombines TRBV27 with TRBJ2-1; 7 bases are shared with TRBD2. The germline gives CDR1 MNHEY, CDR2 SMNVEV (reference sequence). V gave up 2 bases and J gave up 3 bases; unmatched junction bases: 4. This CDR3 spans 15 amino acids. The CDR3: CASSLGASGYNEQFF. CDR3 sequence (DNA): TGTGCCAGCAGTTTAGGGGCTAGCGGCTACAATGAGCAGTTCTTC.

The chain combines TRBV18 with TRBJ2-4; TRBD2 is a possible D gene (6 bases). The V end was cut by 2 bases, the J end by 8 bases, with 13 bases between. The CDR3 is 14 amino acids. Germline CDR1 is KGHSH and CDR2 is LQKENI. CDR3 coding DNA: TGTGCCAGCTCACCAGGAGGGCAGGGCGACATTCAGTACTTC. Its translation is CASSPGGQGDIQYF.

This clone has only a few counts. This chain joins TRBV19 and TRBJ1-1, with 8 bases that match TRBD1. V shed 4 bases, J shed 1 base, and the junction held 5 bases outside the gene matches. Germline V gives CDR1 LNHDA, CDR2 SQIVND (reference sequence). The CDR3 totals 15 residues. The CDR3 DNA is TGTGCCAGTAGTAGGACAGGGTTGGGGAACACTGAAGCTTTCTTT. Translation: CASSRTGLGNTEAFF.

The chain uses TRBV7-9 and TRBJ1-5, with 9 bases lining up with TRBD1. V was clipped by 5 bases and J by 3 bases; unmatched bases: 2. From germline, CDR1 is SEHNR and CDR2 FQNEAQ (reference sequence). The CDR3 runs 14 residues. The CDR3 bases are TGTGCCAGCAGCGGGACAGGGAACAATCAGCCCCAGCATTTT. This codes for CASSGTGNNQPQHF.